Listed here is a single T cell receptor (beta chain). The data were obtained in a study of blood T cell repertoires in COVID-19. Turning to the study itself: Researchers got acute and convalescent COVID-19 samples from the United States, Italy and Spain.

CDR1 and CDR2 (germline): KGHDR, SFDVKD. V gave up 1 base and J gave up 1 base; unmatched junction bases: 9. The CDR3 is made up of 20 amino acids. The protocol was immunoSEQ multiplex PCR, while the TCRdb copy is restricted to in-frame clones and leaves out a portion. The table lists around 150,000 clones, about nine tenths of them singletons. The sequence derives from a man younger than 30 with acute or convalescent COVID-19. The material sequenced was peripheral blood. The rearrangement joins TRBV24-1 to TRBJ2-6, with 10 bases fitting TRBD1. The CDR3 nucleotides read TGTGCCACCAGTGATTTAGGGACAGGGGTCGTCGGTTCTGGGGCCAACGTCCTGACTTTC. As protein: CATSDLGTGVVGSGANVLTF.